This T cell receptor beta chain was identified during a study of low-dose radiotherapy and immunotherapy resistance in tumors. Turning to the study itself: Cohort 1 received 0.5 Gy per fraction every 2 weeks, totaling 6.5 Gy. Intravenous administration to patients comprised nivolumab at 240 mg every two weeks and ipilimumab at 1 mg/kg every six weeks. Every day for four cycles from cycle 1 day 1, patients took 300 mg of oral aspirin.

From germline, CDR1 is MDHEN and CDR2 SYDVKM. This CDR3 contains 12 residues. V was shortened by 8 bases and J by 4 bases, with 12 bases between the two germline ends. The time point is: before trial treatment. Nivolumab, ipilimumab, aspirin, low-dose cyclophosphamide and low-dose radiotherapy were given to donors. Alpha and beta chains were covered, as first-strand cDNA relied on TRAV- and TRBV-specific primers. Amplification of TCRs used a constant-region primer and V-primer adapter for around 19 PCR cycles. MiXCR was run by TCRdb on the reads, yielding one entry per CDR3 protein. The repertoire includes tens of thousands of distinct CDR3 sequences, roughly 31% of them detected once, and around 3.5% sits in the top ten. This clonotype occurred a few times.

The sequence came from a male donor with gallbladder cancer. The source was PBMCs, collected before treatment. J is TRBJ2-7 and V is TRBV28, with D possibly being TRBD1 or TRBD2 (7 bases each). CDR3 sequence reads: CASDREGYEQYF. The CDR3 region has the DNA TGTGCCAGCGACAGGGAGGGTTACGAGCAGTACTTC.